Below, 28 T cell receptor beta chains from the same sample are listed, as sequenced in a study of control samples from healthy donors and cancer patients. The assay was immunoSEQ multiplex PCR, and TCRdb's table has in-frame clones only and misses some. Here the sample spans about 180,000 clones, around 87% being singletons. Source material: blood. The source of these receptors is a woman aged 50 to 60 in good health.

Ten or more counts support this clone. This chain connects TRBV6-5 to TRBJ2-1; tentatively, D is TRBD2 (6 bases). The germline V gene encodes CDR1 MNHEY and CDR2 SVGAGI. CDR3 size: 13 residues. The V gene lost 8 bases and the J gene lost 6 bases, with 14 bases spanning the gap. In DNA, the CDR3 is TGTGCCAGCGGGGGACTTTTAACCAATGAGCAGTTCTTC. Translation: CASGGLLTNEQFF.

This clone was counted a single time. The genes are TRBV3-1 (or the pseudogene TRBV3-2) and TRBJ2-1; 7 positions match TRBD2. The CDR3 spans 19 residues. Losses at the gene ends were 2 bases for V and 0 bases for J; bases not matched to a gene: 13. Germline CDR1 and CDR2: LGHDT and YNNKEL (reference sequence). DNA for the CDR3: TGTGCCAGCAGCCAACGACCTACCCGGGGAGGGCGCTCCTACAATGAGCAGTTCTTC. It specifies CASSQRPTRGGRSYNEQFF.

V gene TRBV4-3 combines with J gene TRBJ1-5; no firm D call. Trimming pared 3 bases from V and 10 bases from J, leaving 13 bases between. This CDR3 has 13 residues. Germline V gene lookup returns CDR1 LGHNA and CDR2 YSLEER. CDR3: CASSHGDGFPQHF. CDR3 in DNA: TGCGCCAGCAGCCATGGCGACGGCTTTCCCCAGCATTTT.

The chain carries TRBV7-2 and TRBJ2-7; D is possibly TRBD1 or TRBD2 (5 bases each). The V end lost 6 bases, the J end lost 1 base, and 16 bases lay between the germline ends. Germline assignment: CDR1 SGHTA and CDR2 FQGNSA. The CDR3 is 15 residues long. CDR3 amino acids: CASSPGPGGSYEQYF. The CDR3 bases are TGTGCCAGCAGTCCGGGGCCAGGTGGGTCCTACGAGCAGTACTTC.

V is TRBV6-5 and J is TRBJ1-5; no clear D gene. Trimming pared 7 bases from V and 5 bases from J, leaving 12 bases between. Germline CDR1 reads MNHEY; CDR2 reads SVGAGI. This CDR3 spans 13 amino acids. CDR3 loop: CASTSPPHQPQHF. In DNA form, the CDR3 reads TGTGCCAGCACCTCGCCCCCCCATCAGCCCCAGCATTTT.

The rearrangement joins TRBV18 to TRBJ1-5; D not resolved. Germline V gives CDR1 KGHSH, CDR2 LQKENI. Trimming removed 2 bases at V and 4 bases at J, with 12 bases between. CDR3 size: 15 residues. The chain's CDR3 is CASSPSSSRNQPQHF. As DNA, the CDR3 is TGTGCCAGCTCACCAAGTTCGAGTCGGAATCAGCCCCAGCATTTT.

The chain couples TRBV7-2 to TRBJ2-7; D remains ambiguous. The CDR3 consists of 13 residues. In germline, CDR1 is SGHTA, CDR2 FQGNSA. Between the trimmed V and J ends, which lost 2 bases and 3 bases, there was a span of 8 bases. Here the CDR3 reads CASSLPKGYEQYF. The CDR3 DNA reads TGTGCCAGCAGCTTACCGAAGGGCTACGAGCAGTACTTC.

V and J are TRBV2 and TRBJ2-3; D perhaps matches TRBD2 (5 bases). This CDR3 spans 13 amino acids. Germline V gene sequence: CDR1 SNHLY, CDR2 FYNNEI. V was pared by 4 bases and J by 8 bases, with 13 bases between. CDR3 protein: CASSGETSGTQYF. The CDR3 coding sequence is TGTGCCAGCAGTGGGGAAACTAGTGGTACGCAGTATTTT.

This chain uses TRBV9 with TRBJ2-2; D perhaps matches TRBD1 (6 bases). Germline V gives CDR1 SGDLS, CDR2 YYNGEE. The CDR3 loop spans 15 amino acids. V was shortened by 4 bases and J by 3 bases, with 13 bases between the two germline ends. The CDR3 sequence is CASSPAHRDTGELFF. The DNA for the CDR3 is TGTGCCAGCAGCCCAGCCCACAGGGACACCGGGGAGCTGTTTTTT.

The chain recombines TRBV24-1 with TRBJ1-2, with D possibly matching TRBD1 (5 bases). V lost 6 bases and J lost 4, with 11 bases in between. This CDR3 region has 13 residues. The germline V gene encodes CDR1 KGHDR and CDR2 SFDVKD. In nucleotides, the CDR3 is TGTGCCACCAGTATGAGGCAGGGCTATGGCTACACCTTC. Protein product: CATSMRQGYGYTF.

This chain joins TRBV2 and TRBJ1-3; possibly TRBD1 for D (5 bases). The length of the CDR3 is 13 residues. CDR1 and CDR2 (germline): SNHLY, FYNNEI. Trimming took off 6 bases at V and 4 bases at J, with 10 bases between the two ends. DNA for the CDR3: TGTGCCAGCAGGGGAGGGGAAGGAAACACCATATATTTT. It translates to CASRGGEGNTIYF.

The chain links TRBV12-3 or TRBV12-4 to TRBJ1-5, with unresolved D. V was trimmed by 5 bases and J by 3 bases, leaving 5 bases between them. The CDR3 is 12 residues long. The CDR3 here is CASSRDNQPQHF. For the CDR3, the DNA is TGTGCCAGCAGTAGAGACAATCAGCCCCAGCATTTT.

J is TRBJ2-3 and V is TRBV6-5, with D uncertain. V was trimmed by 5 bases and J by 5 bases, leaving 11 bases between them. The CDR3 length is 13 residues. Germline V CDR1 and CDR2: MNHEY, SVGAGI. The CDR3 DNA reads as TGTGCCAGCAGTACCCTATTGGGAGATACGCAGTATTTT. It specifies CASSTLLGDTQYF.

The chain combines TRBV19 with TRBJ2-7, with D possibly called TRBD1 or TRBD2 (6 bases each). Trimming removed 3 bases from V and 3 bases from J, with 18 bases in between. The CDR3 covers 16 residues. Looked up from germline, CDR1 is LNHDA and CDR2 is SQIVND (reference sequence). DNA for the CDR3: TGTGCCAGTAGTATGGGGGGCGGCAGCCCCGTCTACGAGCAGTACTTC. This codes for CASSMGGGSPVYEQYF.

The V and J genes are TRBV11-3 and TRBJ2-2; 7 bases align to TRBD2. Losses at the gene ends were 4 bases for V and 0 bases for J; bases not matched to a gene: 2. The CDR3 length is 15 residues. Germline loops: CDR1 SGHNT, CDR2 YENEEA. CDR3: CASSWSGANTGELFF. DNA for the CDR3: TGTGCCAGCAGCTGGAGCGGGGCGAACACCGGGGAGCTGTTTTTT.

The rearrangement uses TRBV5-1 and TRBJ2-7, with unresolved D. This CDR3 spans 13 amino acids. Germline V gene lookup returns CDR1 SGHRS and CDR2 YFSETQ. V gave up 3 bases and J gave up 5 bases, with 12 bases separating them. CDR3 nucleotides: TGCGCCAGCAGCTCCAGCTCCGGACACGAGCAGTACTTC. It codes for CASSSSSGHEQYF.

This clone was seen a single time. This sequence joins TRBV10-1 and TRBJ2-7; 7 bases are a match to TRBD1. The CDR3 is 15 amino acids. The V gene end was trimmed by 11 bases and the J gene end by 2 bases; junction bases not matched to a gene: 15. The germline gives CDR1 WNHNN, CDR2 SYGVQD (reference sequence). The CDR3 DNA reads as TGCGCCTCGCACCAAACAGGGGTTGAGGCCTACGAGCAGTACTTC. Its protein is CASHQTGVEAYEQYF.

This clone has only a few counts. The V and J genes are TRBV2 and TRBJ1-2; the D is unclear. Trimming stripped 7 bases from V and 4 bases from J, with 13 bases between. Germline V lookup: CDR1 SNHLY, CDR2 FYNNEI. This CDR3 is built from 13 residues. CDR3 protein: CASNNRGGYGYTF. The CDR3 bases are TGTGCCAGCAATAACAGAGGTGGCTATGGCTACACCTTC.

The genes are TRBV30 and TRBJ1-2, with D unresolved. V was shortened by 4 bases and J by 4 bases, with 7 bases between the two germline ends. CDR3 length: 11 amino acids. CDR1 is GTSNPN, CDR2 SVGIG, per germline (reference sequence). The CDR3 DNA is TGTGCCTGGAACGACGGCTATGGCTACACCTTC. This sequence encodes CAWNDGYGYTF.

The V and J genes are TRBV5-1 and TRBJ2-5; perhaps TRBD1 as D (6 bases). The germline gives CDR1 SGHRS, CDR2 YFSETQ. Trimming left V 4 bases short and J 5 bases short, with 21 bases between. This CDR3 is 16 amino acids long. The CDR3 protein is CASSPWWGQMGETQYF. Written as DNA, the CDR3 is TGCGCCAGCAGCCCTTGGTGGGGGCAGATGGGGGAGACCCAGTACTTC. The full variable domain, with the rest looked up from reference TRBV5-1 and TRBJ2-5, is KAGVTQTPRYLIKTRGQQVTLSCSPISGHRSVSWYQQTPGQGLQFLFEYFSETQRNKGNFPGRFSGRQFSNSRSEMNVSTLELGDSALYLCASSPWWGQMGETQYFGPGTRLLVL.

The chain has TRBV2 and TRBJ2-3; 7 nucleotides match TRBD1. V was clipped by 10 bases and J by 1 base; unmatched bases: 11. The CDR3 covers 15 residues. Germline V gene lookup returns CDR1 SNHLY and CDR2 FYNNEI. For the CDR3, the DNA is TGTGCCACCAATGAGGGGGCGAGGCGCACAGATACGCAGTATTTT. This gives the protein CATNEGARRTDTQYF.

The chain has TRBV28 and TRBJ2-3, with 9 bases identical to TRBD2. The CDR3 covers 17 residues. Germline CDR1 MDHEN, CDR2 SYDVKM. J gave up 7 bases and V 5 bases, and 16 bases lay outside the gene matches. The CDR3 here is CASSPLLAGRGIYTQYF. DNA of the CDR3: TGTGCCAGCAGTCCCTTGCTAGCGGGAAGGGGGATTTATACGCAGTATTTT.

This sequence joins TRBV9 and TRBJ1-2; D remains ambiguous. Trimming pared 4 bases from V and 1 base from J, leaving 11 bases between. CDR3 length equals 14 residues. From germline, CDR1 is SGDLS and CDR2 YYNGEE. CDR3 in amino acids: CASSLAVDNYGYTF. The CDR3 nucleotides are TGTGCCAGCAGCCTAGCAGTAGATAACTATGGCTACACCTTC.

J is TRBJ2-1 and V is TRBV28; 10 nucleotides agree with TRBD1. The germline CDR1 and CDR2 sequences are MDHEN and SYDVKM. With 6 bases clipped from V and 1 base from J, the junction kept 3 bases outside the gene matches. There are 15 residues in the CDR3. DNA for the CDR3: TGTGCCAGCAGGACGGGACAGGGGTCCTACAATGAGCAGTTCTTC. It specifies CASRTGQGSYNEQFF.

V gene TRBV28 combines with J gene TRBJ1-3; D is unclear. There are 14 residues in the CDR3. CDR1 and CDR2 (germline): MDHEN, SYDVKM. The V and J ends lost 3 bases and 0 bases respectively, with 6 bases between them. The CDR3 loop is CASSFRSSGNTIYF. CDR3 in DNA: TGTGCCAGCAGTTTCAGGTCCTCTGGAAACACCATATATTTT.

This chain uses TRBV7-6 with TRBJ2-7; 9 bases line up with TRBD2. Losses at the gene ends were 6 bases for V and 1 base for J; bases not matched to a gene: 10. There are 16 residues in the CDR3. Per the germline V gene, CDR1 is SGHVS and CDR2 is FNYEAQ. This CDR3 reads CASSLVAGAYSYEQYF. DNA of the CDR3: TGTGCCAGCAGTTTGGTAGCGGGGGCCTATTCCTACGAGCAGTACTTC.

The CDR3 DNA is TGTGCCTGGAGTGTACGGCAGAGCTCTGGAAACACCATATATTTT. Residues: CAWSVRQSSGNTIYF. V gene TRBV30 combines with J gene TRBJ1-3, with no clear D. The V gene's germline CDR1 is GTSNPN and CDR2 SVGIG (reference sequence). V dropped 0 bases and J dropped 0 bases, with 9 bases sitting between them. The CDR3 has 15 residues.

J is TRBJ1-4 and V is TRBV27, with D hard to call. CDR3 length: 15 residues. The V gene's germline CDR1 is MNHEY and CDR2 SMNVEV (reference sequence). Trimming removed 6 bases at V and 6 bases at J, with 17 bases between. The CDR3 protein is CASRYEGLGDEKLFF. In DNA, the CDR3 is TGTGCCAGCAGGTACGAAGGGTTAGGAGATGAAAAACTGTTTTTT.